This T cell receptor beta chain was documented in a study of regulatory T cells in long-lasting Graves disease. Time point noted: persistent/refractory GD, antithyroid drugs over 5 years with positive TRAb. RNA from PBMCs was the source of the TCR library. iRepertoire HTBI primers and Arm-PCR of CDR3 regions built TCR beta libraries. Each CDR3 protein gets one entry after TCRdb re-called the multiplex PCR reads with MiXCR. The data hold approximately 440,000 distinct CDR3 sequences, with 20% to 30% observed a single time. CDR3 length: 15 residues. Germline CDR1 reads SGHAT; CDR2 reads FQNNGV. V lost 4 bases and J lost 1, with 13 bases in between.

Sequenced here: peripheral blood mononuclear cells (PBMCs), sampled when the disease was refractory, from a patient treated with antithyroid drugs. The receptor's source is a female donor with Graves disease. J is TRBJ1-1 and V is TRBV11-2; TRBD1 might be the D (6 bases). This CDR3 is CASSSIRGENTEAFF. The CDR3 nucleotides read TGTGCCAGCAGCTCAATCAGGGGCGAGAACACTGAAGCTTTCTTT.